This TCR beta chain was observed in a study of T cell repertoires in cytomegalovirus infection. Study-wide findings and caveats: Predominance within the ex vivo response was attributable to HLA-C-restricted CMV-specific TCR beta clonotypes.

With regard to this clonotype: The antigen is unknown. The CDR3 does not close with the conserved phenylalanine or tryptophan, likely indicating a read error.

TCRdb ran MiXCR on the reads and lists one entry per CDR3 protein. The sample has 100,000 or so distinct CDR3 sequences, less than 25% seen once; the top ten hold 35% to 50%. Specimen: CD8+ T cells from PBMCs. This sequence was found in a human donor in good health (CMV status not recorded). Some clones in this sample may be carry-over from other donors' samples.

CDR3: CASSHPGEINYGYTY. The CDR3 DNA follows: TGCGCCAGCAGCCACCCAGGGGAAATTAACTATGGCTACACCTAC. The V call is TRBV4-3, the J call TRBJ1-2; weak D call: TRBD1 (6 bases). There are 15 residues in the CDR3. V shed 3 bases and J shed 1 base, with 12 bases lying between them. Germline CDR1 LGHNA, CDR2 YSLEER.